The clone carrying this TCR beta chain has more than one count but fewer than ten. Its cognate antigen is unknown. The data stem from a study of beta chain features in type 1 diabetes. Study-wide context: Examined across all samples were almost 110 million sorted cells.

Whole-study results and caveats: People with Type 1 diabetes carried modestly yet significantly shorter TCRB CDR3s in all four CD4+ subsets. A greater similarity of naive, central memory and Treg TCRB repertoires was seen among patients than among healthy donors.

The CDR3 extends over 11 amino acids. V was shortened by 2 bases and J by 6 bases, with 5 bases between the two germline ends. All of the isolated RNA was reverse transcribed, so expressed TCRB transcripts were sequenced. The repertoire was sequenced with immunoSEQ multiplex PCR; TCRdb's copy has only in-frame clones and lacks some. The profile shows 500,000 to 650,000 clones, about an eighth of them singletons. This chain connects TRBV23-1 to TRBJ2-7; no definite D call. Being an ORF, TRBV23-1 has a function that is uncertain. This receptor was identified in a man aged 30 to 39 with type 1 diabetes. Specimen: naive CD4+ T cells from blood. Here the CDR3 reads CASSQGCEQYF. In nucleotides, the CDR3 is TGCGCCAGCAGTCAAGGTTGCGAGCAGTACTTC.